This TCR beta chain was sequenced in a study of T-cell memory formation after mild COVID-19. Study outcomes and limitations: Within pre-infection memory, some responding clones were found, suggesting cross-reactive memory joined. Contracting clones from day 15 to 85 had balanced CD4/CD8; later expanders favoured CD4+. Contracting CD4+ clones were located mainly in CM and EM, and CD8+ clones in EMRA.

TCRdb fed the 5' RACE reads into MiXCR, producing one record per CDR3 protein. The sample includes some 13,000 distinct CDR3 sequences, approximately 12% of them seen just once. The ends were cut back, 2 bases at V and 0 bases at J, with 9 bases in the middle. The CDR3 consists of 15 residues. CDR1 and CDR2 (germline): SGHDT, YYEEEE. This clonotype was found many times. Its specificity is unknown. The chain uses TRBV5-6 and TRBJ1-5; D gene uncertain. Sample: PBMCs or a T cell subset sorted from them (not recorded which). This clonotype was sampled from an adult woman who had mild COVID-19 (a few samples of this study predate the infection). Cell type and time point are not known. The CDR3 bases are TGTGCCAGCAGCTTCTGGCGGTATAGCAATCAGCCCCAGCATTTT. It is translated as CASSFWRYSNQPQHF. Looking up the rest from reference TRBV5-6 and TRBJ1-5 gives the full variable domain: DAGVTQSPTHLIKTRGQQVTLRCSPKSGHDTVSWYQQALGQGPQFIFQYYEEEERQRGNFPDRFSGHQFPNYSSELNVNALLLGDSALYLCASSFWRYSNQPQHFGDGTRLSIL.